This TCR beta chain was observed in a study of CD8 T cells in Susac syndrome. Study observations and caveats: As acknowledged by the study, its TCR sequencing and HLA analysis included a relatively small number of individuals.

The CDR3 runs to 13 residues. Between the trimmed V and J ends, which lost 1 base and 5 bases, there was a span of 8 bases. cDNA came from approximately 0.5 to 1 ug RNA primed by random hexamers. TCRdb reanalysed the immunoSEQ multiplex PCR reads using MiXCR and keeps one entry per CDR3 protein. This sample has about 120,000 distinct CDR3 sequences; around 96% occur once, and the top ten carry around 0.2%. Remarks on this clonotype: Its antigen remains unidentified.

Material: CD8+ T cells from PBMCs. This sequence joins TRBV12-3 or TRBV12-4 and TRBJ1-1; D gene unclear. This receptor was taken from a human donor with Susac syndrome. The CDR3 is CASSLVGRTEAFF. As DNA, the CDR3 is TGTGCCAGCAGTTTAGTGGGAAGGACTGAAGCTTTCTTT.